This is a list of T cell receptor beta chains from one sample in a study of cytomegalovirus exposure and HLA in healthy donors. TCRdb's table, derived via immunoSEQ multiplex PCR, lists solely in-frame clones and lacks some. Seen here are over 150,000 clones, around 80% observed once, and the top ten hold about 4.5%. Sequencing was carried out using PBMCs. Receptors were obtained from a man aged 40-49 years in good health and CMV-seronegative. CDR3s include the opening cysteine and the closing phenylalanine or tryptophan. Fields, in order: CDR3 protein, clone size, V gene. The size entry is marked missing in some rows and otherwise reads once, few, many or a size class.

cdr3_aa: CASSQEPGGLSEQYF
clone_size: NA
v_call: TRBV4-3

cdr3_aa: CASSLGGQGGYGYTF
clone_size: NA
v_call: TRBV7-8

cdr3_aa: CASSWTVAYEQYF
clone_size: NA
v_call: TRBV5-1

cdr3_aa: CASSLGATTINRNEQFF
clone_size: NA
v_call: TRBV7-3

cdr3_aa: CASSQPPGDPTYEQYF
clone_size: NA
v_call: TRBV4-1

cdr3_aa: CASSFGTGKAYEQYF
clone_size: NA
v_call: TRBV5-1

cdr3_aa: CASSLGGGLTGELFF
clone_size: NA
v_call: TRBV7-9

cdr3_aa: CASSRLALTDTQYF
clone_size: NA
v_call: TRBV7-3

cdr3_aa: CASSLTADYSNQPQHF
clone_size: few
v_call: TRBV27

cdr3_aa: CASSERYEQYF
clone_size: NA
v_call: TRBV6-6

cdr3_aa: CASGGGSYEQYF
clone_size: NA
v_call: TRBV11-2

cdr3_aa: CASSEYGTGPNYGYTF
clone_size: NA
v_call: TRBV6-1

cdr3_aa: CASSGGQGTTNEKLFF
clone_size: NA
v_call: TRBV5-1

cdr3_aa: CAWSLGPNTGELFF
clone_size: NA
v_call: TRBV30

cdr3_aa: CASSGQAIQETQYF
clone_size: NA
v_call: TRBV5-1

cdr3_aa: CASSDIGVAYEQYF
clone_size: NA
v_call: TRBV2

cdr3_aa: CASSYSNAYEAFF
clone_size: NA
v_call: TRBV6-6

cdr3_aa: CASSLETGAEQYF
clone_size: once
v_call: TRBV7-7

cdr3_aa: CANGQANTGELFF
clone_size: NA
v_call: TRBV10-3

cdr3_aa: CASSLDPTGVQETQYF
clone_size: once
v_call: TRBV28

cdr3_aa: CASSPQGASNTEAFF
clone_size: NA
v_call: TRBV18

cdr3_aa: CASSRQGALGEKLFF
clone_size: NA
v_call: TRBV18

cdr3_aa: CAWSGAETQYF
clone_size: NA
v_call: TRBV30

cdr3_aa: CASSPQKRGGYEQYF
clone_size: NA
v_call: TRBV19

cdr3_aa: CASSLAGARASYEQYF
clone_size: NA
v_call: TRBV7-9

cdr3_aa: CASSYEGAARSPLHF
clone_size: NA
v_call: TRBV6-5

cdr3_aa: CASAADYSYEQYF
clone_size: NA
v_call: TRBV2

cdr3_aa: CASSKADKSTDTQYF
clone_size: NA
v_call: TRBV21-1

cdr3_aa: CDSSEEVLAGAATGELFF
clone_size: NA
v_call: TRBV6-1

cdr3_aa: CAISEVRDRITEAFF
clone_size: NA
v_call: TRBV10-3

cdr3_aa: CASSPTDGANTGELFF
clone_size: NA
v_call: TRBV6-6

cdr3_aa: CASSYGGLGLDTEQFF
clone_size: few
v_call: TRBV6-5

cdr3_aa: CAWSVGRGSGANVLTF
clone_size: few
v_call: TRBV30

cdr3_aa: CASSSDRDHYEQYF
clone_size: once
v_call: TRBV6-5

cdr3_aa: CASSLDPAGNTEAFF
clone_size: NA
v_call: TRBV11-2

cdr3_aa: CSVKGSGQGARTEAFF
clone_size: NA
v_call: TRBV29-1

cdr3_aa: CASSPIRPDSSNEQFF
clone_size: once
v_call: TRBV18

cdr3_aa: CASSLTSGEYTDTQYF
clone_size: once
v_call: TRBV2

cdr3_aa: CASSLSRGTEAFF
clone_size: NA
v_call: TRBV7-2

cdr3_aa: CASSVRLGTGYTGELFF
clone_size: few
v_call: TRBV9

cdr3_aa: CASSEAHRRTGQNTEAFF
clone_size: once
v_call: TRBV2

cdr3_aa: CASSSRTGMAGELFF
clone_size: NA
v_call: TRBV7-7

cdr3_aa: CAWRGGWAGDTEAFF
clone_size: NA
v_call: TRBV30

cdr3_aa: CASSFLRQGPSSGANVLTF
clone_size: NA
v_call: TRBV27

cdr3_aa: CASSLGGGETQYF
clone_size: NA
v_call: TRBV5-4

cdr3_aa: CASNPGGSTDTQYF
clone_size: NA
v_call: TRBV9

cdr3_aa: CASRLREYQPQHF
clone_size: NA
v_call: TRBV6-5

cdr3_aa: CASSEAPRLSYEQYF
clone_size: few
v_call: TRBV2

cdr3_aa: CASREAELNQPQHF
clone_size: NA
v_call: TRBV6-6

cdr3_aa: CASSRTGRYEQYF
clone_size: NA
v_call: TRBV11-2

cdr3_aa: CASSYVGRGNEQFF
clone_size: NA
v_call: TRBV6-5

cdr3_aa: CASRLTSRTGELFF
clone_size: NA
v_call: TRBV7-2

cdr3_aa: CASSGQGAGNQPQHF
clone_size: NA
v_call: TRBV2